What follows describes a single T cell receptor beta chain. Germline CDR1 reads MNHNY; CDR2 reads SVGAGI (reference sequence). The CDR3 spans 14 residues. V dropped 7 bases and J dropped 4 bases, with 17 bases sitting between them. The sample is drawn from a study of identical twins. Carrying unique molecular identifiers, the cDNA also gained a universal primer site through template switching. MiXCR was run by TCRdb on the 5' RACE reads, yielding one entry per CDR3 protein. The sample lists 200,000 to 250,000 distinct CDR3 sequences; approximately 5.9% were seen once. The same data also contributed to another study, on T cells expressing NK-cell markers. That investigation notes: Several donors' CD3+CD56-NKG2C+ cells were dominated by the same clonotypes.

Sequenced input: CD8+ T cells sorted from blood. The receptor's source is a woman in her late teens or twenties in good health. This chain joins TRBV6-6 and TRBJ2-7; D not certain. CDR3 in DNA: TGTGCCAGCACCCTATCCCTCTCCCGTTACGAGCAGTACTTC. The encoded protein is CASTLSLSRYEQYF.